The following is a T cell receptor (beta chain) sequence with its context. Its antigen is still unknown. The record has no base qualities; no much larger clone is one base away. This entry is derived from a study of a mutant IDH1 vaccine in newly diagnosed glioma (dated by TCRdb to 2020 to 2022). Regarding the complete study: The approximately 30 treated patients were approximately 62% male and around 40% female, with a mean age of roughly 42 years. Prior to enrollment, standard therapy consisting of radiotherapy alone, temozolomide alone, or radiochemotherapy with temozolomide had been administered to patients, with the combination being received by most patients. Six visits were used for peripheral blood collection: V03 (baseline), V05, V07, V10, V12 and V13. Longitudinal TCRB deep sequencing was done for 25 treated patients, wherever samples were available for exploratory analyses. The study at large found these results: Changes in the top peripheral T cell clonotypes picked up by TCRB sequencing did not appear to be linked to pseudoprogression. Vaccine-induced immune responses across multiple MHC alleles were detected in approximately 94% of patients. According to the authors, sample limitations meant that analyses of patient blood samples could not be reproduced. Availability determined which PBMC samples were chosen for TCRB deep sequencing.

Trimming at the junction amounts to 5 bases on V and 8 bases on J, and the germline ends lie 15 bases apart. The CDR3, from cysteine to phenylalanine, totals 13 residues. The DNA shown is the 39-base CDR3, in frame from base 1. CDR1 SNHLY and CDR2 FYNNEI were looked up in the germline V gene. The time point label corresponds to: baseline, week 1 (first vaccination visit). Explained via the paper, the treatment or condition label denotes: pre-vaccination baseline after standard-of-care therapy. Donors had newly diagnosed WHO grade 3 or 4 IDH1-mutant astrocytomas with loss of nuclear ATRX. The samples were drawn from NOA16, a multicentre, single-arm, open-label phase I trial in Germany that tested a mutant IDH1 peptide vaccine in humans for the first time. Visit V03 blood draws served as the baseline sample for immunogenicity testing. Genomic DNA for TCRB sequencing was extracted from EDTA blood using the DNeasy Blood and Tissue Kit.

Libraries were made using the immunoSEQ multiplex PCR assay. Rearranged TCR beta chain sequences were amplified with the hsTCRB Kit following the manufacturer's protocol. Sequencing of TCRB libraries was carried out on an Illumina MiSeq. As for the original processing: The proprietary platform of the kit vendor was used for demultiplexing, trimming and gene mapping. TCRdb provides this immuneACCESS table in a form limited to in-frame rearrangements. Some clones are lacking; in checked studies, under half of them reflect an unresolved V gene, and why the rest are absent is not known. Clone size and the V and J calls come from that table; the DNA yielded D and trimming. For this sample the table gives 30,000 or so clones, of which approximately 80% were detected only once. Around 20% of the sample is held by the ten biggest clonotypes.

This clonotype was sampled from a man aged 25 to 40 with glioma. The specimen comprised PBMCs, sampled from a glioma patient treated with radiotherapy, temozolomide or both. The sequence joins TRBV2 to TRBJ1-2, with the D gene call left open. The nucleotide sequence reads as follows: TGTGCCAGCAGTATCTCCGCGGGCGGAGGCTACACCTTC. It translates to CASSISAGGGYTF. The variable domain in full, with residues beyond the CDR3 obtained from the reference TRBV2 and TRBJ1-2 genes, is EPEVTQTPSHQVTQMGQEVILRCVPISNHLYFYWYRQILGQKVEFLVSFYNNEISEKSEIFDDQFSVERPDGSNFTLKIRSTKLEDSAMYFCASSISAGGGYTFGSGTRLTVV.